The T cell receptor beta chain described here comes from a study of T cell responses to AZD1222 COVID-19 vaccine. This clone was seen only once. Its antigen is still unknown. The analysis combined second doses at about 4 or about 12 weeks. The CDR3 is 10 residues long. Germline V lookup: CDR1 LGHDT, CDR2 YNNKEL (reference sequence). Between the trimmed V and J ends, which lost 0 bases and 7 bases, there was a span of 0 bases. Generated by immunoSEQ multiplex PCR, the TCRdb table keeps only in-frame clones and is missing some. The sample yields roughly 150,000 clones, roughly 91% seen once. Study-level points and caveats: A reported finding is that nearly half of spike-specific TCRs target unmutated variant regions. Baseline serology detected seropositivity in only a handful of AZD1222 recipients.

V and J are TRBV3-1 (or the pseudogene TRBV3-2) and TRBJ2-5; D unresolved. The specimen comprised peripheral blood, sampled 28 days after the second AZD1222 dose. The sequence came from an adult who received the AZD1222 COVID-19 vaccine. The CDR3 loop is CASSQETQYF. As DNA, the CDR3 is TGTGCCAGCAGCCAAGAGACCCAGTACTTC.